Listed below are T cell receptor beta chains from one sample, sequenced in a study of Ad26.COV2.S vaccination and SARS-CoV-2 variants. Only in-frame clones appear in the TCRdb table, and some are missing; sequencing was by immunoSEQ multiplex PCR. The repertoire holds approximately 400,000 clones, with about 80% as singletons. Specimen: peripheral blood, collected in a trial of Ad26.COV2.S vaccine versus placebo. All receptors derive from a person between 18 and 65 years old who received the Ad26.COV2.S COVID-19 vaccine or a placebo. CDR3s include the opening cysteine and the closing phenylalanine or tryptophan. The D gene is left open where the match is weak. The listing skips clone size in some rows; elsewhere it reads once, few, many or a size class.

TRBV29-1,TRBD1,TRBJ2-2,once,TGCAGCGTCCCAGGGGGCACCGGGGAGCTGTTTTTT,CSVPGGTGELFF
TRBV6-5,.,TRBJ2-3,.,TGTGCCAGCAGCCCAGGTTCTTCAACGCAGTATTTT,CASSPGSSTQYF
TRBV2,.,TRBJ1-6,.,TGTGCCAGCAGTTCCCCAGGGAGCTCCTATAATTCACCCCTCCACTTT,CASSSPGSSYNSPLHF
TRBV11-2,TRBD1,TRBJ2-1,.,TGTGCCAGCAGTTACGGTCATATCCGGGACAGGGTAAATGAGCAGTTCTTC,CASSYGHIRDRVNEQFF
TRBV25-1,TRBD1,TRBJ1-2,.,TGTGCCAGCAGCCGGGGGACAGGGAGCTATGGCTACACCTTC,CASSRGTGSYGYTF
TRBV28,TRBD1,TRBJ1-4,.,TGTGCCAGCAATGGGCCCGACAGGGATCGTGAAAAACTGTTTTTT,CASNGPDRDREKLFF
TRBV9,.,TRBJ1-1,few,TGTGCCAGCAGCGTAGCTGACGGGGAAGAAGCTTTCTTT,CASSVADGEEAFF
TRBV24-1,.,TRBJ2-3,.,TGTGCCACCAGTGTGCGGACAAACACAGATACGCAGTATTTT,CATSVRTNTDTQYF
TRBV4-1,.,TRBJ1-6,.,TGCGCCAGCAGCCTAAGAGGTTCACCCCTCCACTTT,CASSLRGSPLHF
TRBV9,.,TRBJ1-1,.,TGTGCCAGCAGCGTAGGGTCAAGCACTGAAGCTTTCTTT,CASSVGSSTEAFF
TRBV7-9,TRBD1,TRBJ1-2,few,TGTGCCAGCAGCCAAGTGGACAGGGGGAAGGATGGCTACACCTTC,CASSQVDRGKDGYTF
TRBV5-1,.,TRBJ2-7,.,TGCGCCAGCACGGGGCAGGGAGGAGCCTACGAGCAGTACTTC,CASTGQGGAYEQYF
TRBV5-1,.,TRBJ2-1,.,TGCGCCAGCAGCCCTGGTAACTCCTACAATGAGCAGTTCTTC,CASSPGNSYNEQFF
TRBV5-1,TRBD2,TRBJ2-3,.,TGCGCCAGCAGCTTGGCGAGCGGGGGGGCGGATACGCAGTATTTT,CASSLASGGADTQYF
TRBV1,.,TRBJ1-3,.,TGCACCAGCAGGCCAGGGGGGGCTGGAAACACCATATATTTT,CTSRPGGAGNTIYF
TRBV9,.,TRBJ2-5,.,TGTGCCAGCAGCGTAGGGCCGGACCCTCGAGAGACCCAGTACTTC,CASSVGPDPRETQYF
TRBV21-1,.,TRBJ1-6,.,TGTGCCAGCTCTAAAAACCCGGACAGGAATAATTCACCCCTCCACTTT,CASSKNPDRNNSPLHF
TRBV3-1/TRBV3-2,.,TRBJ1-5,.,TGTGCCAGCAGCCAATCTAGCAGCAATCAGCCCCAGCATTTT,CASSQSSSNQPQHF
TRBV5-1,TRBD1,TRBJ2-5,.,TGCGCCAGCAGCGGAATACAGGGGCAAGAGACCCAGTACTTC,CASSGIQGQETQYF
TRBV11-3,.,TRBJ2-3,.,TGTGCCAGCAGCCCACCGGGGAGGAGCACAGATACGCAGTATTTT,CASSPPGRSTDTQYF
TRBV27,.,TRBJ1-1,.,TGTGCCAGCAGTTTATCATCCCCTGGATCGGCTGAAGCTTTCTTT,CASSLSSPGSAEAFF
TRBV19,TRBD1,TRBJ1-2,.,TGTGCCAGTACTACAGGGGACTATGGCTACACCTTC,CASTTGDYGYTF
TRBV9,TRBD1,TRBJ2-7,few,TGTGCCAGCAGCGTAGGTGGCAGGGGGACCTACGAGCAGTACTTC,CASSVGGRGTYEQYF
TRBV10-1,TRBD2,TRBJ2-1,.,TGCGCCAGCAGTGTGGATAGCGGGATTTACAATGAGCAGTTCTTC,CASSVDSGIYNEQFF
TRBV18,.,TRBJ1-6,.,TGTGCCAGCTCACCCAGATCTAATAATTCACCCCTCCACTTT,CASSPRSNNSPLHF
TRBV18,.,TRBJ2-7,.,TGTGCCAGCTCACCACCGGGAGGAGGGCACTACGAGCAGTACTTC,CASSPPGGGHYEQYF
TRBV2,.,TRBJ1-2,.,TGTGCCAGCAGTGAAAGGAGTAACTATGGCTACACCTTC,CASSERSNYGYTF
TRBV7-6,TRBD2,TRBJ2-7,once,TGTGCCAGCAGCCCCCCTCCGGGAGGGCATTACGAGCAGTACTTC,CASSPPPGGHYEQYF
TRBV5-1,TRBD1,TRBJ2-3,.,TGCGCCAGCAGCTCGGGACAGGGGGGCATAGATACGCAGTATTTT,CASSSGQGGIDTQYF
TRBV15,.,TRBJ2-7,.,TGTGCCACCAGCAGCCTCCGGGGATACGAGCAGTACTTC,CATSSLRGYEQYF
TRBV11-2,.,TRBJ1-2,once,TGTGCCAGCAGCTTCCCTTTACAGGAGGGGGGCTACACCTTC,CASSFPLQEGGYTF
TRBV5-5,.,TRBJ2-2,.,TGTGCCAGCAGCTTTTGGCAGTTTACCGGGGAGCTGTTTTTT,CASSFWQFTGELFF
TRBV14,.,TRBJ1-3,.,TGTGCCAGCAGCCGTGGTGGGTTGGATAGAAACACCATATATTTT,CASSRGGLDRNTIYF
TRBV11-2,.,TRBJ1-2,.,TGTGCCAGCAGCTTAGATGGGGGGACCGGCCCCTATGGCTACACCTTC,CASSLDGGTGPYGYTF
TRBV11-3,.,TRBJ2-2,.,TGTGCCAGCAGCCAATGGCCGGGACGGACAACACCGGGGAAGCTGTTTTTT,CASSQWPGRTTPGKLFF
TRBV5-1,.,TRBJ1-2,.,TGCGCCAGCAGCCCGGTGCGGGGGGACTATGGCTACACCTTC,CASSPVRGDYGYTF